The T cell receptor beta chain described here comes from a study of T cell therapy after organ transplantation. In the study overall: T cells were expanded about two weeks with 30 CMV class I/II epitopes.

TCRdb's copy holds only in-frame clones and misses some; the assay was immunoSEQ multiplex PCR. Of 50,000 or so clones in the sample, roughly 93% were seen once. Regarding this clone: Its specificity is unknown. Other DNA sequences in this specimen translate into the identical CDR3.

V gave up 4 bases and J gave up 0 bases, with 11 bases separating them. The CDR3 spans 15 residues. The germline gives CDR1 SGHTS, CDR2 YDEGEE. The sample was CD8+ T cells from blood, taken before autologous CMV-specific T cell therapy. The genes are TRBV5-8 and TRBJ1-5; D unresolved. This TCR was sampled from a human patient who had received a solid organ transplant and had CMV disease. As DNA, the CDR3 is TGTGCCAGCAGCAAGGACGGGATTAGCAATCAGCCCCAGCATTTT. Translating gives CASSKDGISNQPQHF.